This T cell receptor beta chain was identified during a study of cytomegalovirus exposure and HLA in healthy donors. About the research overall: Around 180 million T cells yielded more than 90 million unique TCR beta sequences in earlier analysis.

Healthy bone marrow donors supplied every sample. Primers for the PCR totalled 60 Vbeta and 13 Jbeta. Some clones are missing from TCRdb's copy, which holds only in-frame ones; the method was immunoSEQ multiplex PCR. The sample has around 190,000 clones, approximately 79% seen once. This clone was found once. Its antigen is unknown. Whole-study findings and limits: Later analysis found that TCR beta chains associated with HLA were more clonally expanded than other, equally common chains.

This CDR3 region has 17 residues. V lost 5 bases, J lost 1 base, and 13 bases stayed unmatched. This receptor was identified in a woman between 40 and 50 years old in good health and CMV-seronegative. V gene TRBV23-1 combines with J gene TRBJ1-1, with TRBD1 matching over 7 bases. TRBV23-1 is annotated as an ORF whose role is uncertain. Sequencing was done on a sample of PBMCs. The CDR3 here is CASSSLFSTGKNTEAFF. Here the CDR3 DNA reads TGCGCCAGCAGTTCTCTTTTCTCGACAGGGAAGAACACTGAAGCTTTCTTT.